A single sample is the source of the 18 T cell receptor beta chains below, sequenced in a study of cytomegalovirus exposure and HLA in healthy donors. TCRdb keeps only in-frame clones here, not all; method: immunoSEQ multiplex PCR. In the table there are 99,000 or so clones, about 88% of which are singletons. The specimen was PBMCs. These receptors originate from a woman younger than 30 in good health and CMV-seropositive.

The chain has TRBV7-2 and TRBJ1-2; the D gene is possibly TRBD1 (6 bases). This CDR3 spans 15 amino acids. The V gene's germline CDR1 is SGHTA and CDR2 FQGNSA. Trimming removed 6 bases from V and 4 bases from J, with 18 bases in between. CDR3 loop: CASRSHTGGSYGYTF. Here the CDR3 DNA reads TGTGCCAGCAGATCCCACACGGGGGGCTCCTATGGCTACACCTTC.

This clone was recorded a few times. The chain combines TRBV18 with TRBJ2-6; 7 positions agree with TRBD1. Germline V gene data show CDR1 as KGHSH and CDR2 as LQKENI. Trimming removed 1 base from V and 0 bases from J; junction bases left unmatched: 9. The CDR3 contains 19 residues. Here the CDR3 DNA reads TGTGCCAGCTCACCACGCCCGGGACAGCTTCCCTCTGGGGCCAACGTCCTGACTTTC. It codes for CASSPRPGQLPSGANVLTF.

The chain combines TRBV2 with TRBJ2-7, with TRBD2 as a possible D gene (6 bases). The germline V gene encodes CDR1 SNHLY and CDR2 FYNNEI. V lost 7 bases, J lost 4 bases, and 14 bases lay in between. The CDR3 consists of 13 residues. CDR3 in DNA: TGTGCCAGCATTCGGGGGATGAGGTACGAGCAGTACTTC. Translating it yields CASIRGMRYEQYF.

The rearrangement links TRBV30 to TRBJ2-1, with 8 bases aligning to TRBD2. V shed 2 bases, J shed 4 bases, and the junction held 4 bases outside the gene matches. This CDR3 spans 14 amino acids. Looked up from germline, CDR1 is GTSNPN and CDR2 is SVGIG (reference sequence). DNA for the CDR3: TGTGCCTGGAGTCTCACTAGCGGATACAATGAGCAGTTCTTC. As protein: CAWSLTSGYNEQFF.

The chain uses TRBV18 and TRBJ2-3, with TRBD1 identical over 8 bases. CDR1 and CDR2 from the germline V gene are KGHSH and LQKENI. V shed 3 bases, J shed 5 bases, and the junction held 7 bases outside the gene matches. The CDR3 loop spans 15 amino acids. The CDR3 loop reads CASSPGQGGKDTQYF. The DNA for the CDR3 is TGTGCCAGCTCACCCGGACAGGGAGGAAAAGATACGCAGTATTTT.

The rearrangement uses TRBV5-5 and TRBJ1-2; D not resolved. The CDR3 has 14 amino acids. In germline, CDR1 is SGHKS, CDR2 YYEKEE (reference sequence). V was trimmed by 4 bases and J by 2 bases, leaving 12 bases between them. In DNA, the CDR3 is TGTGCCAGCAGCCTCTTTGACGGGAACTATGGCTACACCTTC. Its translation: CASSLFDGNYGYTF. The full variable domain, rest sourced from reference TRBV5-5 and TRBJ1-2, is DAGVTQSPTHLIKTRGQQVTLRCSPISGHKSVSWYQQVLGQGPQFIFQYYEKEERGRGNFPDRFSARQFPNYSSELNVNALLLGDSALYLCASSLFDGNYGYTFGSGTRLTVV.

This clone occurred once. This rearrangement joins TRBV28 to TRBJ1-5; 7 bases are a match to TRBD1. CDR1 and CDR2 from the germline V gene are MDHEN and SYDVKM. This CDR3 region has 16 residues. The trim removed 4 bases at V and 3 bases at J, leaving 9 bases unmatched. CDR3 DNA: TGTGCCAGCAGTTCTCCCCAGGGGGTGCACAATCAGCCCCAGCATTTT. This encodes CASSSPQGVHNQPQHF.

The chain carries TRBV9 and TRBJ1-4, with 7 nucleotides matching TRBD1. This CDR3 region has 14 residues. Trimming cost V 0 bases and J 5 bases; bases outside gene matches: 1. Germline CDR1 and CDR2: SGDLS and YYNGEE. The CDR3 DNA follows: TGTGCCAGCAGCGTAGAGGGACAGAATGAAAAACTGTTTTTT. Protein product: CASSVEGQNEKLFF.

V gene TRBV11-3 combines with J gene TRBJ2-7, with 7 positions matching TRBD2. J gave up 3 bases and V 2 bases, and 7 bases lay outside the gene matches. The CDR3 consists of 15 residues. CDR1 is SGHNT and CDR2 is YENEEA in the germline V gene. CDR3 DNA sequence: TGTGCCAGCAGCTTAAGGGCCGGCGGGGGCTACGAGCAGTACTTC. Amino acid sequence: CASSLRAGGGYEQYF.

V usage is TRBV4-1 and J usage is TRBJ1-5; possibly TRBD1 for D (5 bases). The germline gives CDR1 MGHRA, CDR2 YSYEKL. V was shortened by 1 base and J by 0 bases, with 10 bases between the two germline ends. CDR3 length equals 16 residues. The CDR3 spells CASSQGQFYSNQPQHF. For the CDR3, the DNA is TGCGCCAGCAGCCAAGGACAGTTCTATAGCAATCAGCCCCAGCATTTT.

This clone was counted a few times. CDR3 loop: CAISESRGQTSTGYEQYF. The DNA for the CDR3 is TGTGCCATCAGTGAGTCTCGTGGACAGACCAGTACGGGGTACGAGCAGTACTTC. The chain employs TRBV10-3 and TRBJ2-7, with D maybe TRBD1 (6 bases). Trimming left V 0 bases short and J 4 bases short, with 22 bases between. CDR1 ENHRY and CDR2 SYGVKD come from the germline V gene. CDR3 size: 18 residues.

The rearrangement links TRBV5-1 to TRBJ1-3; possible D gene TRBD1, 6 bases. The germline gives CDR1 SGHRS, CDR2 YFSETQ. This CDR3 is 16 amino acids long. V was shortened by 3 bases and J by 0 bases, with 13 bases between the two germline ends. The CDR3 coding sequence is TGCGCCAGCAGCTCCGGGACACCAAGCTCTGGAAACACCATATATTTT. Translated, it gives CASSSGTPSSGNTIYF.

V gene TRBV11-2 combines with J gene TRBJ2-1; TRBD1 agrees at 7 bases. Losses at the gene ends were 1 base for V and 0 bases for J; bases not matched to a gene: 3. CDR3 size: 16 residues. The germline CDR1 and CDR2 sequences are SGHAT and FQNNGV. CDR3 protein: CASSLVWDSSYNEQFF. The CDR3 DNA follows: TGTGCCAGCAGCTTAGTATGGGACAGCTCCTACAATGAGCAGTTCTTC.

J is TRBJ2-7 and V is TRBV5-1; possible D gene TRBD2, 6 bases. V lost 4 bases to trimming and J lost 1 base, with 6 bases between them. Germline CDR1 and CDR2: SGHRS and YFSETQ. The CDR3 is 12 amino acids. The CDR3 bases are TGCGCCAGCAGCCGGGAGTCCTACGAGCAGTACTTC. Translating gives CASSRESYEQYF.

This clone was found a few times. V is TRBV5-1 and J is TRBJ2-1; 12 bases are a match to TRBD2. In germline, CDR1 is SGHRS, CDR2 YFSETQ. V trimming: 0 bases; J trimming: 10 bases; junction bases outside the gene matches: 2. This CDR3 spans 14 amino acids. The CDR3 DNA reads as TGCGCCAGCAGCTTGGCCCTAGCGGGAGGGGAGCAGTTCTTC. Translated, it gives CASSLALAGGEQFF.

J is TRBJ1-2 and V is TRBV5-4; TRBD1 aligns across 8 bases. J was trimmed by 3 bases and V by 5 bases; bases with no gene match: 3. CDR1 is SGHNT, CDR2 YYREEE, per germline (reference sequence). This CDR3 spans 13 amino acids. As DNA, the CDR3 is TGTGCCAGCAGTCAGACAGGGGACTATGGCTACACCTTC. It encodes CASSQTGDYGYTF.

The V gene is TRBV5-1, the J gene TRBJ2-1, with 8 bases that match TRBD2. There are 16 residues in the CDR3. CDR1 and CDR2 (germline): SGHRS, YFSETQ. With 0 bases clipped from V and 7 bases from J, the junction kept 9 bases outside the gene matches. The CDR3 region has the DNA TGCGCCAGCAGCTTGGGGCTCGGGAGGGCCGTTAATGAGCAGTTCTTC. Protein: CASSLGLGRAVNEQFF.

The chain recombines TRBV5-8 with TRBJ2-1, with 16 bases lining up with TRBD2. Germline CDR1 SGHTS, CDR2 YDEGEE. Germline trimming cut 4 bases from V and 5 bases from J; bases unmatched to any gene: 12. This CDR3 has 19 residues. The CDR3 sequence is CASSPFKGTSGRAHNEQFF. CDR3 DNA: TGTGCCAGCAGCCCCTTCAAAGGGACTAGCGGGAGGGCCCACAATGAGCAGTTCTTC.